One sample yielded the 28 T cell receptor beta chains listed below, sequenced in a study of T cell responses to AZD1222 COVID-19 vaccine. The assay was immunoSEQ multiplex PCR, and TCRdb's table has in-frame clones only and misses some. The repertoire holds just under 55,000 clones, 89% seen once, with 2% in the top ten. Source: peripheral blood, taken on day 0 of AZD1222 vaccination. Receptors were obtained from an adult in good health.

This chain joins TRBV25-1 and TRBJ1-1; unclear D gene. CDR3 length equals 15 residues. Per germline, CDR1 MGHDK and CDR2 SYGVNS. V gave up 1 base and J gave up 10 bases, with 19 bases separating them. In DNA form, the CDR3 reads TGTGCCAGCAGTGAATCCCTAAACTCCCCTCCCCGAGCTTTCTTT. It encodes CASSESLNSPPRAFF. Looking up the rest from reference TRBV25-1 and TRBJ1-1 gives the full variable domain: EADIYQTPRYLVIGTGKKITLECSQTMGHDKMYWYQQDPGMELHLIHYSYGVNSTEKGDLSSESTVSRIRTEHFPLTLESARPSHTSQYLCASSESLNSPPRAFFGQGTRLTVV.

This clone was observed a single time. The CDR3 DNA follows: TGTGCCAGCAGTTCAGCGGGAGGGGACAATGAGCAGTTCTTC. Its protein is CASSSAGGDNEQFF. The V gene is TRBV11-2, the J gene TRBJ2-1; 10 bases line up with TRBD2. V shed 6 bases and J 5 bases; nucleotides not matched to a gene: 4. The length of the CDR3 is 14 residues. Germline loops: CDR1 SGHAT, CDR2 FQNNGV.

The CDR3 loop reads CASSRTSTNEQFF. CDR3 in DNA: TGTGCCAGCAGCCGGACTAGCACCAATGAGCAGTTCTTC. This sequence joins TRBV7-3 and TRBJ2-1, with 8 bases aligning to TRBD2. This CDR3 comprises 13 residues. Per germline, CDR1 SGHTA and CDR2 FQGTGA. V dropped 5 bases and J dropped 6; count of bases not matched to a gene: 3. Full variable domain (rest looked up from reference TRBV7-3 and TRBJ2-1): GAGVSQTPSNKVTEKGKYVELRCDPISGHTALYWYRQSLGQGPEFLIYFQGTGAADDSGLPNDRFFAVRPEGSVSTLKIQRTERGDSAVYLCASSRTSTNEQFFGPGTRLTVL.

The V gene is TRBV4-1, the J gene TRBJ2-5; 13 nucleotides agree with TRBD2. V trimming: 4 bases; J trimming: 2 bases; junction bases outside the gene matches: 1. This CDR3 region has 15 residues. Germline V gives CDR1 MGHRA, CDR2 YSYEKL. The chain's CDR3 is CASSLGLAGQETQYF. CDR3 in DNA: TGCGCCAGCAGCCTGGGACTAGCGGGGCAAGAGACCCAGTACTTC.

V usage is TRBV5-6 and J usage is TRBJ2-3, with D uncertain. Germline V gene sequence: CDR1 SGHDT, CDR2 YYEEEE. Trimming shortened V by 0 bases and J by 4 bases, and 3 bases separated the two germline ends. The CDR3 has 12 residues. This chain's CDR3 is CASSLAADTQYF. The CDR3 DNA sequence: TGTGCCAGCAGCTTGGCCGCAGATACGCAGTATTTT.

This rearrangement joins TRBV3-1 (or the pseudogene TRBV3-2) to TRBJ2-7; D remains ambiguous. This CDR3 region has 12 residues. Germline-derived CDR1 and CDR2 are LGHDT and YNNKEL (reference sequence). Trimming took 1 base from V and 5 from J, leaving 6 bases between them. Here the CDR3 DNA reads TGTGCCAGCAGCCAAGTGGGCAACGAGCAGTACTTC. Its protein product is CASSQVGNEQYF.

The rearrangement links TRBV5-1 to TRBJ2-7; TRBD1 is a possible D gene (6 bases). The CDR3 covers 14 residues. V was trimmed by 4 bases and J by 5 bases, leaving 16 bases between them. Per the germline V gene, CDR1 is SGHRS and CDR2 is YFSETQ. The CDR3, as DNA: TGCGCCAGCAGCCCGACAGGTCTCGAGGACGAGCAGTACTTC. Its protein is CASSPTGLEDEQYF.

The V and J genes are TRBV6-5 and TRBJ2-1; 10 positions agree with TRBD2. CDR3 length: 15 amino acids. Germline lookup yields CDR1 MNHEY and CDR2 SVGAGI. The V segment lost 5 bases and the J segment 1 base; nucleotides outside the gene matches: 2. The CDR3 nucleotides read TGTGCCAGCAGTCTAGCGGGAGTGTCCTACAATGAGCAGTTCTTC. It is translated as CASSLAGVSYNEQFF.

The V gene is TRBV5-5, the J gene TRBJ2-7; 8 positions agree with TRBD1. The V gene end was trimmed by 0 bases and the J gene end by 3 bases; junction bases not matched to a gene: 5. This CDR3 is built from 15 residues. Germline-derived CDR1 and CDR2 are SGHKS and YYEKEE (reference sequence). The CDR3 reads CASSLGGTGFYEQYF. The CDR3 coding sequence is TGTGCCAGCAGCTTGGGGGGGACAGGCTTCTACGAGCAGTACTTC.

The rearrangement uses TRBV18 and TRBJ2-7; D is ambiguous. Trimming pared 2 bases from V and 4 bases from J, leaving 12 bases between. The CDR3 is 14 residues long. Germline-derived CDR1 and CDR2 are KGHSH and LQKENI. The DNA for the CDR3 is TGTGCCAGCTCACCATACGGGTCGGCATACGAGCAGTACTTC. It specifies CASSPYGSAYEQYF. The entire variable domain, with the rest obtained from reference TRBV18 and TRBJ2-7, is as follows: NAGVMQNPRHLVRRRGQEARLRCSPMKGHSHVYWYRQLPEEGLKFMVYLQKENIIDESGMPKERFSAEFPKEGPSILRIQQVVRGDSAAYFCASSPYGSAYEQYFGPGTRLTVT.

The J gene is TRBJ1-1, the V gene TRBV6-4; a possible D gene is TRBD1 (6 bases). Between the trimmed V and J ends, which lost 4 bases and 1 base, there was a span of 16 bases. Germline assignment: CDR1 MRHNA and CDR2 SNTAGT. CDR3 length equals 16 residues. CDR3 protein: CASSVPRDTRNTEAFF. The DNA of the CDR3 is TGTGCCAGCAGTGTACCCCGGGACACGAGGAACACTGAAGCTTTCTTT.

CDR3 in DNA: TGTGCCAGCAGCGTGACTAGCGGGACAAGCCGACATAGCTCCTACAATGAGCAGTTCTTC. Protein sequence: CASSVTSGTSRHSSYNEQFF. V gene TRBV9 combines with J gene TRBJ2-1, with 11 bases identical to TRBD2. V lost 2 bases to trimming and J lost 0 bases; unmatched junction nucleotides: 13. Germline V gene lookup returns CDR1 SGDLS and CDR2 YYNGEE. The CDR3 length is 20 residues.

The chain combines TRBV28 with TRBJ1-2; 9 bases agree with TRBD1. CDR3 size: 15 residues. CDR1 is MDHEN, CDR2 SYDVKM, per germline. V shed 6 bases, J shed 8 bases, and the junction held 13 bases outside the gene matches. Here the CDR3 reads CASSQRGTGLLGYTF. CDR3 DNA: TGTGCCAGCAGCCAGCGCGGGACAGGGTTATTAGGCTACACCTTC.

The chain combines TRBV9 with TRBJ2-5; D perhaps matches TRBD1 (5 bases). The CDR3 is made up of 15 amino acids. Germline loops: CDR1 SGDLS, CDR2 YYNGEE. Trimming shortened V by 0 bases and J by 4 bases, and 13 bases separated the two germline ends. CDR3 sequence: CASSVGQGLRETQYF. The CDR3, as DNA: TGTGCCAGCAGCGTAGGCCAGGGCCTGAGAGAGACCCAGTACTTC.

The V call is TRBV15, the J call TRBJ2-5; the D gene is possibly TRBD1 (6 bases). Germline loops: CDR1 LNHNV, CDR2 YYDKDF (reference sequence). V was pared by 0 bases and J by 5 bases, with 13 bases between. The CDR3 sequence is 15 residues long. The DNA of the CDR3 is TGTGCCACCAGCAGAGACCGGAACAGGGTCGAGACCCAGTACTTC. Protein product: CATSRDRNRVETQYF.

This chain uses TRBV6-5 with TRBJ2-7; 7 positions match TRBD2. Trimming removed 7 bases from V and 7 bases from J; junction bases left unmatched: 13. The germline gives CDR1 MNHEY, CDR2 SVGAGI. This CDR3 region has 14 residues. The CDR3, as DNA: TGTGCCAGCAATGGGGGGGATTCACTACAGGAGCAGTACTTC. Its translation is CASNGGDSLQEQYF.

This chain uses TRBV7-3 with TRBJ2-3; D gene uncertain. V lost 0 bases and J 4 bases, leaving 5 bases between the germline ends. Germline V CDR1 and CDR2: SGHTA, FQGTGA. This CDR3 comprises 13 residues. For the CDR3, the DNA is TGTGCCAGCAGCTTAACGCAGGCAGATACGCAGTATTTT. This translates into CASSLTQADTQYF.

The rearrangement links TRBV6-5 to TRBJ2-5; D is undetermined. Germline-derived CDR1 and CDR2 are MNHEY and SVGAGI. Deletions cut 11 bases from V and 5 bases from J, with 21 bases between. The CDR3 has 14 residues. The CDR3 coding sequence is TGTGCCGCCCGCCTGGGTCTGGCTGGGGAGACCCAGTACTTC. Translated: CAARLGLAGETQYF.

V usage is TRBV7-8 and J usage is TRBJ1-3; 7 nucleotides agree with TRBD1. V shed 5 bases and J 0 bases; nucleotides not matched to a gene: 10. Germline CDR1 is SGHVS and CDR2 is FQNEAQ. This CDR3 contains 17 residues. Written as DNA, the CDR3 is TGTGCCAGCAGCCGAGATCGACAGGGACTCTCTGGAAACACCATATATTTT. Residues: CASSRDRQGLSGNTIYF.

The chain recombines TRBV5-1 with TRBJ1-2; D remains unclear. CDR3 length: 14 residues. Germline loops: CDR1 SGHRS, CDR2 YFSETQ. V gave up 1 base and J gave up 5 bases, with 12 bases separating them. The CDR3 here is CASSLSQPDYGYTF. CDR3 in DNA: TGCGCCAGCAGCTTGAGTCAGCCAGATTATGGCTACACCTTC.

The chain carries TRBV21-1 and TRBJ2-2; the table's D call, TRBD2, was not checked against the DNA. TRBV21-1 is a known pseudogene. CDR3 size: 16 residues. The CDR3 DNA reads as TGTGCCAGCACAATAGGAGCAGACCCGAACACCGGGGAGCTGTTTTTT. It yields the protein CASTIGADPNTGELFF.

The rearrangement uses TRBV4-2 and TRBJ2-2, with D tentatively TRBD1 (5 bases). Germline lookup yields CDR1 LGHNA and CDR2 YNFKEQ. The CDR3 runs 18 residues. Trimming took 0 bases from V and 4 from J, leaving 18 bases between them. This CDR3 reads CASSQEPRQGWGTGELFF. DNA of the CDR3: TGTGCCAGCAGCCAAGAACCCCGGCAGGGTTGGGGCACCGGGGAGCTGTTTTTT.

This chain connects TRBV5-4 to TRBJ1-2; 8 bases are shared with TRBD1. V was clipped by 0 bases and J by 6 bases; unmatched bases: 10. The CDR3 covers 16 residues. Germline V lookup: CDR1 SGHNT, CDR2 YYREEE (reference sequence). The CDR3 DNA reads as TGTGCCAGCAGCTTGGCACCGGGCAGGGGGCTGAATGGCTACACCTTC. Amino acid sequence: CASSLAPGRGLNGYTF.

The V gene is TRBV5-1, the J gene TRBJ1-1, with D possibly TRBD1 on 5 matching bases. CDR3 length: 15 residues. V was cut by 3 bases and J by 1 base, with 13 bases left in between. Germline V gene lookup returns CDR1 SGHRS and CDR2 YFSETQ. The CDR3 sequence: CASSSPGRGNTEAFF. The CDR3 region has the DNA TGCGCCAGCAGCTCCCCGGGTAGGGGGAACACTGAAGCTTTCTTT. The whole variable domain, remainder taken from reference TRBV5-1 and TRBJ1-1, is KAGVTQTPRYLIKTRGQQVTLSCSPISGHRSVSWYQQTPGQGLQFLFEYFSETQRNKGNFPGRFSGRQFSNSRSEMNVSTLELGDSALYLCASSSPGRGNTEAFFGQGTRLTVV.

A single count supports this clone. V and J are TRBV3-1 (or the pseudogene TRBV3-2) and TRBJ2-1; D is undetermined. Trimming pared 4 bases from V and 8 bases from J, leaving 12 bases between. Germline V gene sequence: CDR1 LGHDT, CDR2 YNNKEL (reference sequence). The CDR3 consists of 13 residues. The CDR3 region has the DNA TGTGCCAGCAGCCGTCTATCGCCCCATGAGCAGTTCTTC. It yields the protein CASSRLSPHEQFF.

The chain couples TRBV7-9 to TRBJ1-3; D not certain. Germline assignment: CDR1 SEHNR and CDR2 FQNEAQ (reference sequence). V was clipped by 5 bases and J by 0 bases, with 8 bases between them. The CDR3 totals 14 residues. For the CDR3, the DNA is TGTGCCAGCAGCCTAGGGAACTCTGGAAACACCATATATTTT. This codes for CASSLGNSGNTIYF.

The V call is TRBV28, the J call TRBJ1-2, with a possible D match to TRBD1 (5 bases). The length of the CDR3 is 14 residues. Germline V gene data show CDR1 as MDHEN and CDR2 as SYDVKM. Trimming cost V 7 bases and J 8 bases, with 20 bases left between them. This chain's CDR3 is CASNGPDTRWGYTF. For the CDR3, the DNA is TGTGCCAGCAACGGGCCGGACACCCGGTGGGGCTACACCTTC.

The chain couples TRBV7-2 to TRBJ2-5; 13 positions match TRBD2. The CDR3 length is 15 residues. V trimming: 5 bases; J trimming: 3 bases; junction bases outside the gene matches: 3. Looked up from germline, CDR1 is SGHTA and CDR2 is FQGNSA. CDR3 DNA: TGTGCCAGCAGCCGCACTAGCGGGAGGGAAGAGACCCAGTACTTC. Translation: CASSRTSGREETQYF.